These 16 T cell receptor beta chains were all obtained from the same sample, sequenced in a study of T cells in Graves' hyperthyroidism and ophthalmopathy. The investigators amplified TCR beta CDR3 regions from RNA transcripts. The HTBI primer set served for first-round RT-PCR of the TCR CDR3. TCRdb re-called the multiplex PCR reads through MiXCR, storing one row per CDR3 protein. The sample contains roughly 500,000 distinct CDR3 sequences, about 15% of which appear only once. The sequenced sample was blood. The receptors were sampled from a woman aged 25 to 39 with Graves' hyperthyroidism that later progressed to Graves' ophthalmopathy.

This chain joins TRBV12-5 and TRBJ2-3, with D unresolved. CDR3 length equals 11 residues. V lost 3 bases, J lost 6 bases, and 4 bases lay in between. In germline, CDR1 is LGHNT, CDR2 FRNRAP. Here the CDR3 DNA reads TGTGCTAGTGGTTTAGTGGATACGCAGTATTTT. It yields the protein CASGLVDTQYF.

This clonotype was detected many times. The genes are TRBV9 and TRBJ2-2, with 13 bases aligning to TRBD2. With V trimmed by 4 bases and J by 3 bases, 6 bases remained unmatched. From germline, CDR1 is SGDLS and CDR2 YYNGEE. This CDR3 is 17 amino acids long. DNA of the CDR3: TGTGCCAGCAGCCCCGGGACTAGCGGGAAAGACACCGGGGAGCTGTTTTTT. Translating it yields CASSPGTSGKDTGELFF.

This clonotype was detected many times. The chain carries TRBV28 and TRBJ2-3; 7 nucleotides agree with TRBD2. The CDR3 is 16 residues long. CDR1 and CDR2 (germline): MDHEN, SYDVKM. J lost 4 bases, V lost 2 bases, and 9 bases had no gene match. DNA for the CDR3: TGTGCCAGCAGTTTACCCCTGGCGGGAGCAGCAGATACGCAGTATTTT. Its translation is CASSLPLAGAADTQYF.

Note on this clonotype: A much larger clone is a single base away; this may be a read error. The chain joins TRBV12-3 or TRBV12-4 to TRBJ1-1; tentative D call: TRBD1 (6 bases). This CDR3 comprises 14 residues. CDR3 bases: TGTGCCGGCAGTTTGAAGGGGGGCTTAGGTGAAGCTTTCTTT. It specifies CAGSLKGGLGEAFF.

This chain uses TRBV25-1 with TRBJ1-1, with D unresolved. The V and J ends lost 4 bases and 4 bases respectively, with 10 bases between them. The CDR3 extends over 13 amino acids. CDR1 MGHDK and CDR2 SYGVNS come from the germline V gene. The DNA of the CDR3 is TGTGCCAGCAGTGCTTACAGAGCCACTGAAGCTTTCTTT. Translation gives CASSAYRATEAFF.

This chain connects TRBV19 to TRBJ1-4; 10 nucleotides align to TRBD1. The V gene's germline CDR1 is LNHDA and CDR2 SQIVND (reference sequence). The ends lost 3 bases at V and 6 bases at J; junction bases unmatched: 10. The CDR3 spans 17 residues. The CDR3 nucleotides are TGTGCCAGTAGTATCCGCCCAACCGGGACAGGGGATGAAAAACTGTTTTTT. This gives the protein CASSIRPTGTGDEKLFF.

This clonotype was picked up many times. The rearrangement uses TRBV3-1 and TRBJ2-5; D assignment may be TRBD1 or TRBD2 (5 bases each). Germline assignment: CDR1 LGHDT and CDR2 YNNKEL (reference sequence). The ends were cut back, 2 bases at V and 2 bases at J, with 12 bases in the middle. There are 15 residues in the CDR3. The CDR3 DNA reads TGTGCCAGCAGCCAACCATCGGGGCGGCAAGAGACCCAGTACTTC. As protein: CASSQPSGRQETQYF.

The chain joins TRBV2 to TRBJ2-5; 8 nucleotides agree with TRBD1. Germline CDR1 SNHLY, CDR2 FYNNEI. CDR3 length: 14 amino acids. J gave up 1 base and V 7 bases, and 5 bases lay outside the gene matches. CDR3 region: CASNGQGAQETQYF. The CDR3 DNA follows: TGTGCCAGCAACGGACAGGGAGCCCAAGAGACCCAGTACTTC.

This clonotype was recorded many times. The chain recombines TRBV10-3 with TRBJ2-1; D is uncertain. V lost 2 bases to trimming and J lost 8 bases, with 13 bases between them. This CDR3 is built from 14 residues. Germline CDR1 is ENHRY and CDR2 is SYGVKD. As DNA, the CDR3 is TGTGCCATCAGTGAGCCCCACCGCGTGGATGAGCAGTTCTTC. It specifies CAISEPHRVDEQFF.

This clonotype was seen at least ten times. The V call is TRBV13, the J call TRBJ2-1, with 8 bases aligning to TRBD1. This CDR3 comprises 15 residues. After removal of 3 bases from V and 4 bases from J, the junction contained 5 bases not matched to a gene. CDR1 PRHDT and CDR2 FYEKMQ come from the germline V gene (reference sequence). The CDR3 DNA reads TGTGCCAGCAGCTTCGGGACAGGTCCTTACAATGAGCAGTTCTTC. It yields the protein CASSFGTGPYNEQFF.

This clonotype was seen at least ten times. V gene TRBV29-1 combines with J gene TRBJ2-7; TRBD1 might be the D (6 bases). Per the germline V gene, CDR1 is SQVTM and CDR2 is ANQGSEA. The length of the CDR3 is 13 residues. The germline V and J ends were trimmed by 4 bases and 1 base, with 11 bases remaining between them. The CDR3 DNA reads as TGCAGCGTTGTAAGTGGACAGTCCTACGAGCAGTACTTC. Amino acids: CSVVSGQSYEQYF.

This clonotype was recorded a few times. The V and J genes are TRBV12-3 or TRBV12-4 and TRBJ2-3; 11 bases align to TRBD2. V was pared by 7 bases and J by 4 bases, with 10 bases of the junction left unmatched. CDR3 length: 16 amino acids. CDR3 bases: TGTGCCAGCACCCCCCGACTAGCGGGATCGGCAGATACGCAGTATTTT. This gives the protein CASTPRLAGSADTQYF.

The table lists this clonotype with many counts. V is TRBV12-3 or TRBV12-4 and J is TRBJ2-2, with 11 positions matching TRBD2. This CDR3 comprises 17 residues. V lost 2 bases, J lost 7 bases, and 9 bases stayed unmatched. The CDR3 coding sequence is TGTGCCAGCAGTTTACTTACTAGCGGGAGTATGGTCGGGGAGCTGTTTTTT. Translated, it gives CASSLLTSGSMVGELFF.

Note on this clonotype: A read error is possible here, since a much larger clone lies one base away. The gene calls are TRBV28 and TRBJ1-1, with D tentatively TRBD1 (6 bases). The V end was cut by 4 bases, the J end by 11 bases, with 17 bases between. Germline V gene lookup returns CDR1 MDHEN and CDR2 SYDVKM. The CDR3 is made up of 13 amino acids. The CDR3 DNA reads TGTGCCAGCAGTTCACAGGGTTCCTCGGGGGCTTTCTTT. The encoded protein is CASSSQGSSGAFF.

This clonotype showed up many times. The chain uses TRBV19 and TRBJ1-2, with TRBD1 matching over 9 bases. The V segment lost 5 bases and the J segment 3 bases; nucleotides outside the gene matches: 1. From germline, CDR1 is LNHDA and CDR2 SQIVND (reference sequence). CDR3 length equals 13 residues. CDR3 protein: CASSGQGHYGYTF. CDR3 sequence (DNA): TGTGCCAGTAGTGGACAGGGGCACTATGGCTACACCTTC.

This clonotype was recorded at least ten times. In DNA, the CDR3 is TGTGCCAGCAGTTCGGACACTACTAACTATGGCTACACCTTC. Translation gives CASSSDTTNYGYTF. The rearrangement joins TRBV28 to TRBJ1-2; the D gene is possibly TRBD1 (5 bases). The ends were cut back, 4 bases at V and 0 bases at J, with 9 bases in the middle. In germline, CDR1 is MDHEN, CDR2 SYDVKM. The CDR3 loop spans 14 amino acids.